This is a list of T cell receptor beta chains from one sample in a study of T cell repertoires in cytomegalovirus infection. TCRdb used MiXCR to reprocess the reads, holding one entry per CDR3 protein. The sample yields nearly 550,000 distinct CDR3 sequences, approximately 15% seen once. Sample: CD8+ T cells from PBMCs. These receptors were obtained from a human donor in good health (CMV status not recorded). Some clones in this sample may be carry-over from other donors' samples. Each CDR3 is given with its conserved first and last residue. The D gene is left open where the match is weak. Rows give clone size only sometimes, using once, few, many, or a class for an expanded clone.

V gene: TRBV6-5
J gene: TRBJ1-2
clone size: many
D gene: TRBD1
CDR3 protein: CASSYSSGTGGNGYTF
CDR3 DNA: TGTGCCAGCAGTTACTCATCTGGGACAGGGGGCAATGGCTACACCTTC

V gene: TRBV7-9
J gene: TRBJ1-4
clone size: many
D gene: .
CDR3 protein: CASSPTRGGPRNEKLFF
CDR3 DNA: TGTGCCAGCAGCCCTACCCGTGGAGGGCCAAGGAATGAAAAACTGTTTTTT

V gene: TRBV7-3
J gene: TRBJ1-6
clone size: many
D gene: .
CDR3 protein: CASSLTGTPGINSPLHF
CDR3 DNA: TGTGCCAGCAGCTTAACGGGGACACCGGGGATAAATTCACCCCTCCACTTT

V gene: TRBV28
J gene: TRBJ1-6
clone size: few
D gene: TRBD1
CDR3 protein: CASRPGVTGEENSPLHF
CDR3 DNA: TGTGCCAGCAGGCCAGGTGTCACAGGGGAAGAGAATTCACCCCTCCACTTT

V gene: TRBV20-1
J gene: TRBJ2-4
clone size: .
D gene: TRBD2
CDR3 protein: CSARSGGEAKNIQYF
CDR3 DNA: TGCAGTGCTAGGAGCGGGGGGGAGGCCAAAAACATTCAGTACTTC

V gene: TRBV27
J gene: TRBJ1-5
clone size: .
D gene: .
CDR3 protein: CASSSGRGAAQPQHF
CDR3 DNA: TGTGCCAGCAGTTCAGGGAGAGGAGCGGCCCAGCCCCAGCATTTT

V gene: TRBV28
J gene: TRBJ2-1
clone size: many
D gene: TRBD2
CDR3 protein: CASSLSRLAGYYNEQFF
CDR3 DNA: TGTGCCAGCAGTTTATCTCGACTAGCGGGGTACTACAATGAGCAGTTCTTC

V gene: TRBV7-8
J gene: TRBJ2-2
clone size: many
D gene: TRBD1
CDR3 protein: CASSDRNRGAGELFF
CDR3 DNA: TGTGCCAGCAGCGACCGGAACAGGGGGGCCGGGGAGCTGTTTTTT

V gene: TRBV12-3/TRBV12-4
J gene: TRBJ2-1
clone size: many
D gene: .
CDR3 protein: CASSPNEQFF
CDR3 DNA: TGTGCCAGCAGCCCTAATGAGCAGTTCTTC

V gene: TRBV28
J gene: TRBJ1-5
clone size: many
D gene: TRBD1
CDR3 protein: CASSLRTGNQPQHF
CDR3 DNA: TGTGCCAGCAGCCTTCGGACAGGGAATCAGCCCCAGCATTTT

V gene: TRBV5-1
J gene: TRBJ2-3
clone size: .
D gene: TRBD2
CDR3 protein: CASSRTGGRDTDTQYF
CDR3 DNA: TGCGCCAGCAGTCGTACGGGGGGGCGGGACACAGATACGCAGTATTTT

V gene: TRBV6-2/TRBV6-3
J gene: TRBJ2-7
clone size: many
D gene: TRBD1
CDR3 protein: CASSYLDRLTYEQYF
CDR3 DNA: TGTGCCAGCAGTTACCTGGACAGGTTGACCTACGAGCAGTACTTC

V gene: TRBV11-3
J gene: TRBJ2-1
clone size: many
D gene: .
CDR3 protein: CASSLKRQGSSYNEQFF
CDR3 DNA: TGTGCCAGCAGCTTAAAACGGCAAGGTAGCTCCTACAATGAGCAGTTCTTC

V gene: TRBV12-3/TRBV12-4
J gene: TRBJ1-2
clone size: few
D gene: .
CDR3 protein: CASSAGFYGYTF
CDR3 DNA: TGTGCCAGCAGTGCGGGCTTTTATGGCTACACCTTC

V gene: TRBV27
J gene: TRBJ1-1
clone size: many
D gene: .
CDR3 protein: CASSTDTEAFF
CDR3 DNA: TGTGCCAGCAGTACGGACACTGAAGCTTTCTTT

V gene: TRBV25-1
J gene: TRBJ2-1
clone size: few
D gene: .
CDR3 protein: CASSEFTGQGLYNEQFF
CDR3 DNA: TGTGCCAGCAGTGAGTTCACGGGGCAGGGTTTATACAATGAGCAGTTCTTC

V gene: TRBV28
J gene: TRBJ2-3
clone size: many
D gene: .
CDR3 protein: CASSFRRGPMGTDTQYF
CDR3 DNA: TGTGCCAGCAGTTTCCGGCGCGGACCGATGGGCACAGATACGCAGTATTTT

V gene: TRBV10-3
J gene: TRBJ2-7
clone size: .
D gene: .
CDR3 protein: CAISPQPKEQYF
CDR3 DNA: TGTGCCATCAGCCCTCAACCAAAAGAGCAGTACTTC

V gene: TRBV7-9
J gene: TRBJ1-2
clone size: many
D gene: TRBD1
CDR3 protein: CASSFGAQGEGRYTF
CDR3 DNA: TGTGCCAGCAGCTTTGGGGCACAGGGGGAAGGACGCTACACCTTC

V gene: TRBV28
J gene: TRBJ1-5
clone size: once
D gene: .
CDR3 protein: CASSLRATGQPQHF
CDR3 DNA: TGTGCCAGCAGTTTAAGGGCGACAGGTCAGCCCCAGCATTTT

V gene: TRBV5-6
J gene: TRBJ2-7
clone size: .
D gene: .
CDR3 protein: CASSKDTSYEQYF
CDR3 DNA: TGTGCCAGCAGCAAGGACACTTCCTACGAGCAGTACTTC

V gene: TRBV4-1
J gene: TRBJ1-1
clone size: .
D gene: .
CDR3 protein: CASSQDPRNTEAFF
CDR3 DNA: TGCGCCAGCAGCCAAGATCCGCGGAACACTGAAGCTTTCTTT

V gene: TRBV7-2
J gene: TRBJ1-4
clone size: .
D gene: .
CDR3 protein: CASSLASGRRGEKLFF
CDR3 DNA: TGTGCCAGCAGCTTAGCGTCCGGGAGGAGAGGTGAAAAACTGTTTTTT

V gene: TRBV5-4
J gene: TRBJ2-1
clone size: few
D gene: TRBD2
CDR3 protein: CASYSSGVNYNEQFF
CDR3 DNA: TGTGCCAGCTACTCTAGCGGGGTGAATTACAATGAGCAGTTCTTC